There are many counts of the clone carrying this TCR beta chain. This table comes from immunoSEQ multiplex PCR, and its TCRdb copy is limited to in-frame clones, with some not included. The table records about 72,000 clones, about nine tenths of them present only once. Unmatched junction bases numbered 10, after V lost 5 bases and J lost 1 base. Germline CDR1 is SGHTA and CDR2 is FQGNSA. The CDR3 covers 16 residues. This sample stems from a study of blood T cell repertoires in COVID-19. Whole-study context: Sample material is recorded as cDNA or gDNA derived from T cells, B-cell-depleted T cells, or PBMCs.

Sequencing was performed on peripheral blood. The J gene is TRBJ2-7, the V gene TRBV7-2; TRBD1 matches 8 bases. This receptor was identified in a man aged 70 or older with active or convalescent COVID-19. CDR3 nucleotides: TGTGCCAGCAGCCTCGATGCCGGACAGGGATCCTACGAGCAGTACTTC. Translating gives CASSLDAGQGSYEQYF.